Listed below are T cell receptor beta chains from one sample, sequenced in a study of identical twins. Via MiXCR, TCRdb re-called the 5' RACE reads, giving one row per CDR3 protein. Of 550,000 to 700,000 distinct CDR3 sequences detected, approximately 21% appear once; the ten largest clones hold 4% to 5.5%. The data were also submitted as part of a second study, on T cells expressing NK-cell markers.

Sequencing input: PBMCs. Receptor source: a woman in her late teens or twenties in good health. The conserved cysteine and the conserved F or W are not part of the CDR3 here.

>TRBJ1-1|TRBV7-2|13
ASSLVGTGGAEAF
>TRBJ2-7|TRBV3-1|11
ASSVGQGHEQY
>TRBJ2-1|TRBV7-2|13
ASSPDRGLYNEQF
>TRBJ1-1|TRBV12-3/TRBV12-4|14
ASRAGTREIYTEAF
>TRBJ2-7|TRBV29-1|8
SVEGDGKY
>TRBJ2-3|TRBV5-1|12
ASSLGQGDDTQY
>TRBJ2-1|TRBV20-1|13
SANPLGGGWNEQF
>TRBJ1-6|TRBV20-1|13
SASKIPEYNSPLH
>TRBJ1-5|TRBV12-3/TRBV12-4|12
ASSRVGGNQPQH
>TRBJ2-7|TRBV9|13
ASSATGTGFYEQY
>TRBJ1-1|TRBV7-2|11
ASSFGRAAEAF
>TRBJ2-7|TRBV12-3/TRBV12-4|12
ASSLEDSSYEQY
>TRBJ2-3|TRBV6-1|14
ASSSWGPSSTDTQY
>TRBJ2-1|TRBV20-1|11
SAWLGPWGEQF
>TRBJ1-5|TRBV5-1|13
ASSLGDLMGQPQH
>TRBJ1-1|TRBV12-5|13
ASGLRQGANTEAF
>TRBJ2-3|TRBV7-3|11
ASSLTYTDTQY
>TRBJ2-7|TRBV20-1|13
SAQGLAGLSYEQY
>TRBJ1-1|TRBV20-1|11
SARRGPNTEAF
>TRBJ1-1|TRBV10-3|9
AIREGFQAF
>TRBJ2-7|TRBV20-1|12
SAPDRGRLREQY
>TRBJ1-1|TRBV9|11
ASSVGGGAEAF
>TRBJ1-5|TRBV16|13
ASSREGGGRQPQH
>TRBJ1-1|TRBV12-3/TRBV12-4|12
ASTSWGGTFEAF
>TRBJ2-7|TRBV11-2|12
ASSLDTNSYEQY
>TRBJ2-1|TRBV14|11
ASSPVLVGEQF
>TRBJ2-5|TRBV9|13
ASSRGQGTQETQY
>TRBJ2-3|TRBV7-9|12
AASGTSGSDTQY
>TRBJ2-7|TRBV29-1|13
SVAQLAVSPYEQY
>TRBJ2-7|TRBV20-1|12
SARRTGGIYEQY
>TRBJ1-5|TRBV27|11
ASSLRSNQPQH
>TRBJ2-5|TRBV7-8|12
ASIIAGNSQTQY
>TRBJ2-7|TRBV5-1|14
ASRESGTSGRYEQY
>TRBJ2-5|TRBV15|15
ATSRVEGGPYQETQY
>TRBJ1-2|TRBV20-1|11
SASMGGADGYT
>TRBJ2-1|TRBV20-1|13
SAPPSGGTHNEQF
>TRBJ1-1|TRBV6-2/TRBV6-3|12
ASSYWGGDTEAF
>TRBJ2-1|TRBV9|13
ASSLWSVPDNEQF
>TRBJ1-1|TRBV29-1|12
SVEDRGRAAEAF
>TRBJ1-4|TRBV20-1|10
SASRTAGKLF
>TRBJ2-1|TRBV27|12
ASQGLPTYNEQF
>TRBJ1-1|TRBV9|12
ASSPGVLNTEAF
>TRBJ2-5|TRBV20-1|14
SARDLVGGGQETQY
>TRBJ2-1|TRBV11-2|12
ASSGGLPYNEQF
>TRBJ2-6|TRBV6-1|12
ASRAGSGANVLT
>TRBJ2-1|TRBV20-1|13
SGADRGTSYNEQF
>TRBJ2-1|TRBV6-2/TRBV6-3|13
ASSYGAGVPNEQF
>TRBJ2-7|TRBV12-3/TRBV12-4|11
ASTLGPGYEQY
>TRBJ2-7|TRBV5-6|11
ASSGGYSYEQY